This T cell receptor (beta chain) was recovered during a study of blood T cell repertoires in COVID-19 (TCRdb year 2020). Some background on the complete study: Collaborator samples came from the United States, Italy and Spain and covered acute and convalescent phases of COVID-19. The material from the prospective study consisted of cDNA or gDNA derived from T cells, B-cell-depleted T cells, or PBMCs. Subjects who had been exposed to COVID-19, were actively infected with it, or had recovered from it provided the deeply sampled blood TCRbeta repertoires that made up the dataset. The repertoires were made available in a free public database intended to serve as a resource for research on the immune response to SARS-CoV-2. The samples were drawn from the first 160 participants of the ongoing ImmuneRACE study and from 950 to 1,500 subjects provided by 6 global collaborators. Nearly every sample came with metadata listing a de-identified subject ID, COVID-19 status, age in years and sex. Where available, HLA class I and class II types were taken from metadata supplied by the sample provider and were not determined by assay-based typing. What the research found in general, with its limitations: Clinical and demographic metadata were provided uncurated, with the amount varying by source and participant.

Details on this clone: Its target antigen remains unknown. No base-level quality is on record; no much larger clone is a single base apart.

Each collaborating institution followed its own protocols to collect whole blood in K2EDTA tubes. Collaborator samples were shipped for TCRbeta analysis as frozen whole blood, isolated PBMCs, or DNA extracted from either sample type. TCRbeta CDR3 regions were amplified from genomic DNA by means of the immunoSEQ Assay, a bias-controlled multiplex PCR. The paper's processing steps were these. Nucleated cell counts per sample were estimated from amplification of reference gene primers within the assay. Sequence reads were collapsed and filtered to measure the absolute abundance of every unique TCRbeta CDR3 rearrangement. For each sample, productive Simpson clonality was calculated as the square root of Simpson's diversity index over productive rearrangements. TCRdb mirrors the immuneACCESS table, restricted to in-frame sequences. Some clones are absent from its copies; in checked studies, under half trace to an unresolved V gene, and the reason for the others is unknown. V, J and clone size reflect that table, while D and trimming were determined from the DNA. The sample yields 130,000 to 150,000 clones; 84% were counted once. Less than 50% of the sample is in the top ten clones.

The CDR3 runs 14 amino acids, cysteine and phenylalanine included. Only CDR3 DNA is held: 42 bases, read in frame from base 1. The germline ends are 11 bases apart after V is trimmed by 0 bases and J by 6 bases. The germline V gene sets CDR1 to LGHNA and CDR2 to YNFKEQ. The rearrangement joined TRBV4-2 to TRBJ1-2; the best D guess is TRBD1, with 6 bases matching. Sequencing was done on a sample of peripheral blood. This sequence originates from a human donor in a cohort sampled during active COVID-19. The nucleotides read TGTGCCAGCAGCCAAGAAACAGGGTCGAATGGCTACACCTTC. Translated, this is CASSQETGSNGYTF.